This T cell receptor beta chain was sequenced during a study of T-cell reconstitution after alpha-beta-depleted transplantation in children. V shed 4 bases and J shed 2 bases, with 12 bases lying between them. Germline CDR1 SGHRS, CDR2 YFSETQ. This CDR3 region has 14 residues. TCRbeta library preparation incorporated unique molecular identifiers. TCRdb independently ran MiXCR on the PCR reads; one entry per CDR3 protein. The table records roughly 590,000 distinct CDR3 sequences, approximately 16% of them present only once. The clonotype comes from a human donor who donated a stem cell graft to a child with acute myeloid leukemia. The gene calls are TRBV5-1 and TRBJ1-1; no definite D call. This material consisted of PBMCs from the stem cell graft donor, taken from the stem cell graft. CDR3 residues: CASSTRMGNTEAFF. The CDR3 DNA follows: TGCGCCAGCAGCACCAGGATGGGTAACACTGAAGCTTTCTTT.